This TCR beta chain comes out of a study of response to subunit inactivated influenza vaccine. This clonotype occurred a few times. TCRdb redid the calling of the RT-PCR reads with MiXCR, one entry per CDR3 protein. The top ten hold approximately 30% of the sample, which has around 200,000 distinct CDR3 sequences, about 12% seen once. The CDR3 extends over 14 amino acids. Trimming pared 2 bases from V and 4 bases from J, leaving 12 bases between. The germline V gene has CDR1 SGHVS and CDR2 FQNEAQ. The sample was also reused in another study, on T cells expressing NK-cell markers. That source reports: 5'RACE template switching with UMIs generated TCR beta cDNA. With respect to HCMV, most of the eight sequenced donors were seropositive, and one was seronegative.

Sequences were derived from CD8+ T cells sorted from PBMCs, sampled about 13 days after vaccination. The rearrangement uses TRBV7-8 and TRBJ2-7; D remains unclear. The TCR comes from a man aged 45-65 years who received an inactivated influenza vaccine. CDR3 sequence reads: CASSLTFAVYEQYF. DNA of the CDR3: TGTGCCAGCAGCTTAACTTTCGCGGTATACGAGCAGTACTTC.